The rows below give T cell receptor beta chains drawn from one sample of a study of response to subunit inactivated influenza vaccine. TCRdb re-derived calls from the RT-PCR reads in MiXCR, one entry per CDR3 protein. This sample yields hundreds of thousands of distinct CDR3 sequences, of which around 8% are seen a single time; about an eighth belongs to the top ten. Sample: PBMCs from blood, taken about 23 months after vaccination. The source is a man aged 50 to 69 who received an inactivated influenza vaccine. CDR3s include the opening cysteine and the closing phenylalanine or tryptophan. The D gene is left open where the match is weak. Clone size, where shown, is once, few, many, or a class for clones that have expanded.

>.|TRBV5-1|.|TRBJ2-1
CASSPVGGRVTYNEQFF
TGCGCCAGCAGCCCCGTCGGGGGTAGGGTGACCTACAATGAGCAGTTCTTC
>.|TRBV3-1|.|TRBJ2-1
CASCQGGPYESYNEQFF
TGTGCCAGCTGCCAAGGGGGACCCTATGAGTCGTACAATGAGCAGTTCTTC
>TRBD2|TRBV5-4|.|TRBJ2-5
CVAGRADAYQETQYF
TGTGTAGCGGGTCGCGCCGACGCGTACCAAGAGACCCAGTACTTC
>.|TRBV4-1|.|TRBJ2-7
CASSQGTTNPYEQYF
TGCGCCAGCAGCCAGGGGACAACTAACCCCTACGAGCAGTACTTC
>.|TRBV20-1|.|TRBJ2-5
CSARGVDQETQYF
TGCAGTGCTAGGGGGGTGGACCAAGAGACCCAGTACTTC
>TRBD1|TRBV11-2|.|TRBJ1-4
CASSLGQGASTELFF
TGTGCCAGCAGCTTAGGACAGGGGGCTTCGACGGAACTGTTTTTT
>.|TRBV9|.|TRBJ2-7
CASSDPRVGSAAEQYF
TGTGCCAGCAGCGACCCTCGGGTGGGGTCAGCGGCCGAGCAGTACTTC
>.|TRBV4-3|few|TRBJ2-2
CASSQGAGAGTGELFF
TGCGCCAGCAGCCAAGGAGCGGGCGCAGGCACCGGGGAGCTGTTTTTT
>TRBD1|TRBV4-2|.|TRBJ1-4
CASSQGEQGVFVKLFF
TGTGCCAGCAGCCAGGGAGAACAGGGGGTTTTTGTAAAACTGTTTTTT
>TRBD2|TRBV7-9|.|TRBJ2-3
CASSPGGLADTQYF
TGTGCCAGCAGTCCGGGGGGACTAGCAGATACGCAGTATTTT
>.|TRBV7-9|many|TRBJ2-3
CASGSVADTQYF
TGTGCCAGCGGCTCCGTCGCAGATACGCAGTATTTT
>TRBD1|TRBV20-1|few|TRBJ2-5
CSANTGEETQYF
TGCAGTGCTAACACAGGGGAAGAGACCCAGTACTTC
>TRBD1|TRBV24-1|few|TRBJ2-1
CATRPGQGNNEQFF
TGTGCCACCAGGCCGGGACAGGGTAACAATGAGCAGTTCTTC
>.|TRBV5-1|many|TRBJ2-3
CASSLDGGEADTQYF
TGCGCCAGCAGCTTGGACGGCGGCGAGGCAGATACGCAGTATTTT
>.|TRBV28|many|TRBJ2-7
CASTATEFGSYEQYF
TGTGCCAGCACTGCGACAGAATTTGGCTCCTACGAGCAGTACTTC
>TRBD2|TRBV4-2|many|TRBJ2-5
CASSQEVSSGGVETQYF
TGTGCCAGCAGCCAAGAAGTGTCTAGCGGGGGGGTGGAGACCCAGTACTTC
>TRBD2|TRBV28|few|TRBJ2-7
CASSSAGGAQDEQYF
TGTGCCAGCAGTTCCGCGGGGGGGGCGCAGGACGAGCAGTACTTC
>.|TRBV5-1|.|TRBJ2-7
CASRTGSSYEQYF
TGCGCCAGCAGAACCGGGTCTTCCTACGAGCAGTACTTC
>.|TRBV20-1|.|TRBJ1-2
CSARDREGKGYGYTF
TGCAGTGCTAGAGATCGGGAGGGTAAAGGCTATGGCTACACCTTC
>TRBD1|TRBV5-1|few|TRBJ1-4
CASSPVTGEGEKLFF
TGCGCCAGCAGCCCCGTGACAGGGGAAGGTGAAAAACTGTTTTTT
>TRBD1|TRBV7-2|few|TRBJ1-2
CASSSGQGAIFYGYTF
TGTGCCAGCAGCTCCGGACAGGGGGCAATTTTCTATGGCTACACCTTC
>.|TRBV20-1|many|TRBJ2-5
CSAVPGETQYF
TGCAGTGCTGTTCCCGGGGAGACCCAGTACTTC
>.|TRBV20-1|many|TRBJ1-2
CSAITNYGYTF
TGCAGTGCTATTACTAACTATGGCTACACCTTC
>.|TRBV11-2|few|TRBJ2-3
CASSSRDPLGWSADTQYF
TGTGCCAGCAGCTCTCGGGACCCCTTGGGGTGGAGCGCAGATACGCAGTATTTT
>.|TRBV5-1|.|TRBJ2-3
CASRARGGHTDTQYF
TGCGCCAGCCGCGCGCGCGGGGGCCACACAGATACGCAGTATTTT
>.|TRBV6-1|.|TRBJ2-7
CASILTGQGVYEQYF
TGTGCCAGCATCTTAACCGGGCAGGGTGTATACGAGCAGTACTTC
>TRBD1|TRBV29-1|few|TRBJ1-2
CSVGTGGALYGYTF
TGCAGCGTGGGGACAGGGGGCGCGTTGTATGGCTACACCTTC
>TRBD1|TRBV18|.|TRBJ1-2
CASSWTGVVDYGYTF
TGTGCCAGCTCATGGACAGGGGTGGTTGACTATGGCTACACCTTC
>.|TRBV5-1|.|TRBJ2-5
CASSLDGSQETQYF
TGCGCCAGCAGCTTAGATGGATCCCAAGAGACCCAGTACTTC
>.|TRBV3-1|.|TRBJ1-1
CASSQARLRGGTEAFF
TGTGCCAGCAGCCAAGCGCGACTGAGAGGTGGTACCGAAGCTTTCTTT